The next 17 T cell receptor beta chains were all read from a single sample in a study of blood T cell repertoires in COVID-19. Clones were read by immunoSEQ multiplex PCR, and TCRdb kept only the in-frame ones, dropping some. The table has roughly 300,000 clones, approximately 89% seen once; the top ten hold approximately 5.3%. The specimen was PBMCs or T cells enriched from blood (not recorded which). These receptor sequences come from a woman aged 25 to 45 who had recovered from COVID-19.

J is TRBJ2-5 and V is TRBV7-2; D not certain. The CDR3 extends over 15 amino acids. In germline, CDR1 is SGHTA, CDR2 FQGNSA. The V gene lost 2 bases and the J gene lost 2 bases, with 12 bases spanning the gap. The CDR3 DNA sequence: TGTGCCAGCAGCTTAAAAAAGCGCTCTCAAGAGACCCAGTACTTC. It is translated as CASSLKKRSQETQYF.

This chain connects TRBV6-6 to TRBJ1-6; TRBD1 matches 9 bases. The V and J ends lost 5 bases and 12 bases, in that order; junction bases with no gene match: 11. In germline, CDR1 is MNHNY, CDR2 SVGAGI (reference sequence). The CDR3 sequence is 15 residues long. CDR3 nucleotide sequence: TGTGCCAGCAGTGTCACCGGGACAGGGCCCGGACCCCTCCACTTT. This gives the protein CASSVTGTGPGPLHF.

The chain has TRBV30 and TRBJ2-2, with TRBD2 as a possible D gene (5 bases). The CDR3 loop spans 15 amino acids. Trimming pared 0 bases from V and 6 bases from J, leaving 14 bases between. Germline-derived CDR1 and CDR2 are GTSNPN and SVGIG (reference sequence). The CDR3 spells CAWSVWLAGAGELFF. The DNA for the CDR3 is TGTGCCTGGAGTGTGTGGCTAGCCGGTGCCGGGGAGCTGTTTTTT.

V and J are TRBV7-9 and TRBJ1-1; 12 bases align to TRBD1. This CDR3 spans 16 amino acids. Germline lookup yields CDR1 SEHNR and CDR2 FQNEAQ (reference sequence). J lost 5 bases, V lost 5 bases, and 9 bases had no gene match. The CDR3: CASSVRDRGLFTEAFF. CDR3 nucleotide sequence: TGTGCCAGCAGCGTCCGGGACAGGGGGCTTTTTACTGAAGCTTTCTTT.

The J gene is TRBJ1-1, the V gene TRBV10-3; D uncertain. V lost 3 bases and J lost 12, with 14 bases in between. Looked up from germline, CDR1 is ENHRY and CDR2 is SYGVKD. The length of the CDR3 is 12 residues. The CDR3 sequence: CAISDGGFGPFF. CDR3 sequence (DNA): TGTGCCATCAGTGACGGAGGCTTCGGGCCTTTCTTT.

The V and J genes are TRBV9 and TRBJ1-1; D not certain. Trimming stripped 4 bases from V and 4 bases from J, with 14 bases between. Germline V CDR1 and CDR2: SGDLS, YYNGEE. This CDR3 has 14 amino acids. CDR3: CASSLDAGSTEAFF. CDR3 DNA: TGTGCCAGCAGCCTCGACGCCGGGAGCACTGAAGCTTTCTTT.

The rearrangement links TRBV10-2 to TRBJ1-6; perhaps TRBD1 as D (6 bases). Germline CDR1 WSHSY, CDR2 SAAADI. The ends were cut back, 6 bases at V and 7 bases at J, with 10 bases in the middle. There are 13 residues in the CDR3. This CDR3 is CASRGGRNSPLHF. The CDR3 region has the DNA TGCGCCAGCAGAGGGGGTAGGAATTCACCCCTCCACTTT.

V is TRBV12-5 and J is TRBJ2-7; tentatively, D is TRBD2 (7 bases). Per germline, CDR1 LGHNT and CDR2 FRNRAP. Deletions cut 5 bases from V and 3 bases from J, with 14 bases between. The CDR3 is 14 residues long. CDR3 sequence: CASGPRGASYEQYF. The CDR3 region has the DNA TGTGCTAGTGGTCCACGGGGGGCCAGCTACGAGCAGTACTTC.

The chain recombines TRBV13 with TRBJ1-1; no definite D call. This CDR3 spans 14 amino acids. V was pared by 1 base and J by 8 bases, with 14 bases between. Germline CDR1 PRHDT, CDR2 FYEKMQ (reference sequence). The DNA for the CDR3 is TGTGCCAGCAGCTTAGAAAGAGTCTACGAAGAAGCTTTCTTT. Its protein product is CASSLERVYEEAFF.

The chain combines TRBV30 with TRBJ1-4; D is ambiguous. V was cut by 2 bases and J by 6 bases, with 10 bases left in between. Germline V gene data show CDR1 as GTSNPN and CDR2 as SVGIG (reference sequence). The CDR3 has 13 residues. Here the CDR3 DNA reads TGTGCCTGGAGTCCGGGGAGGGATGAAAAACTGTTTTTT. The encoded protein is CAWSPGRDEKLFF.

This rearrangement joins TRBV6-5 to TRBJ1-1; D is unresolved. Per the germline V gene, CDR1 is MNHEY and CDR2 is SVGAGI. The CDR3 is 13 residues long. V was shortened by 7 bases and J by 0 bases, with 9 bases between the two germline ends. Written as DNA, the CDR3 is TGTGCCAGCACAGGTACCTTGAACACTGAAGCTTTCTTT. Translation: CASTGTLNTEAFF.

V gene TRBV27 combines with J gene TRBJ2-5, with D possibly TRBD2 on 5 matching bases. The V end was cut by 5 bases, the J end by 2 bases, with 15 bases between. This CDR3 has 15 residues. CDR1 is MNHEY and CDR2 is SMNVEV in the germline V gene (reference sequence). The CDR3 spells CASSPPAGAQETQYF. In DNA, the CDR3 is TGTGCCAGCAGTCCCCCCGCGGGCGCGCAAGAGACCCAGTACTTC.

The chain uses TRBV6-5 and TRBJ1-2; D gene uncertain. V lost 7 bases, J lost 4 bases, and 16 bases lay in between. CDR3 size: 14 residues. From germline, CDR1 is MNHEY and CDR2 SVGAGI. CDR3 sequence reads: CASTYQRFGYGYTF. The DNA for the CDR3 is TGTGCCAGCACCTATCAGAGGTTCGGCTATGGCTACACCTTC.

The CDR3, as DNA: TGTGCCAGCAGTTATCCAGGGGATGGCGGCTACACCTTC. Translation: CASSYPGDGGYTF. This sequence joins TRBV6-6 and TRBJ1-2; perhaps TRBD1 as D (6 bases). Germline V gives CDR1 MNHNY, CDR2 SVGAGI (reference sequence). The CDR3 spans 13 residues. Trimming took off 3 bases at V and 8 bases at J, with 13 bases between the two ends.

The chain has TRBV7-2 and TRBJ1-2; 10 nucleotides match TRBD1. V lost 2 bases, J lost 2 bases, and 2 bases stayed unmatched. The CDR3 has 15 amino acids. Germline loops: CDR1 SGHTA, CDR2 FQGNSA. CDR3 coding DNA: TGTGCCAGCAGCTTACGGGACAGGGGAAACTATGGCTACACCTTC. Protein: CASSLRDRGNYGYTF.

This clone occurred once. The chain joins TRBV7-8 to TRBJ1-1, with a tentative D call TRBD1 (5 bases). Per the germline V gene, CDR1 is SGHVS and CDR2 is FQNEAQ. This CDR3 region has 15 residues. Trimming removed 1 base from V and 5 bases from J, with 14 bases in between. The CDR3, as DNA: TGTGCCAGCAGCTTAGAGGTCGCAGGGTGGACTGAAGCTTTCTTT. Translated, it gives CASSLEVAGWTEAFF.

V usage is TRBV7-2 and J usage is TRBJ2-3; TRBD2 agrees at 8 bases. The ends lost 5 bases at V and 1 base at J; junction bases unmatched: 5. The germline V gene has CDR1 SGHTA and CDR2 FQGNSA. The CDR3 covers 15 residues. As DNA, the CDR3 is TGTGCCAGCAGCCCGTACGGGGGGGGCACAGATACGCAGTATTTT. Its translation: CASSPYGGGTDTQYF.